This T cell receptor (beta chain) is from a study of untreated major depressive disorder. The CDR3 loop spans 15 amino acids. Germline V gene data show CDR1 as MDHEN and CDR2 as SYDVKM. V lost 7 bases, J lost 0 bases, and 15 bases lay in between. There are a few counts of this clone. Sequenced by immunoSEQ multiplex PCR; TCRdb stores in-frame clones only, minus some. The sample carries 20,000 to 25,000 clones, about 90% recorded once. This chain connects TRBV28 to TRBJ1-2; no firm D call. The sequenced material came from CD4+ T cells from PBMCs. This TCR came from a woman aged 25 to 45 in good health. The CDR3 nucleotides read TGTGCCAGCATCCTGGGAGGGTTCGCTAACTATGGCTACACCTTC. Its protein product is CASILGGFANYGYTF.